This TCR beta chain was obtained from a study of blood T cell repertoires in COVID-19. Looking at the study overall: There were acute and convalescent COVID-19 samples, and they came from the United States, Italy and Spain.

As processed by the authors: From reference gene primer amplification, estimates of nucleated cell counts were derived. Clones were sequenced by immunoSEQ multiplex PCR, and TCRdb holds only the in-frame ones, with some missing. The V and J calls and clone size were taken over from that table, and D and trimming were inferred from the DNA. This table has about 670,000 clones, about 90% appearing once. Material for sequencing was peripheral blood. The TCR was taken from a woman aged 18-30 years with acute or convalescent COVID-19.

The CDR3 loop is CATSSEPYSNQPQHF. The CDR3 coding sequence is TGTGCCACCAGCAGTGAACCCTATAGCAATCAGCCCCAGCATTTT. The chain is built from TRBV15 and TRBJ1-5; D is unresolved. The CDR3 loop spans 15 amino acids. Germline V lookup: CDR1 LNHNV, CDR2 YYDKDF (reference sequence). Deletions cut 3 bases from V and 0 bases from J, with 9 bases between. Using reference TRBV15 and TRBJ1-5 for the parts outside the CDR3, the full variable domain is DAMVIQNPRYQVTQFGKPVTLSCSQTLNHNVMYWYQQKSSQAPKLLFHYYDKDFNNEADTPDNFQSRRPNTSFCFLDIRSPGLGDTAMYLCATSSEPYSNQPQHFGDGTRLSIL.